This T cell receptor beta chain was identified during a study of blood T cell repertoires in COVID-19. Study at large: The United States, Italy and Spain supplied acute and convalescent COVID-19 samples. Sources were T cells, B-cell-depleted T cells, or PBMCs; the material itself was cDNA or gDNA.

Under the authors' procedure: Amplification of reference gene primers was used by the study to estimate nucleated cell counts. Assay: immunoSEQ multiplex PCR; the TCRdb copy retains only in-frame clones and omits some. The V and J calls and clone size are taken from that table; D and trimming were inferred from the DNA. The sample lists around 130,000 clones; just over 75% were seen once. Germline V gene data show CDR1 as SGHNT and CDR2 as YENEEA. Trimming at V came to 3 bases and at J to 1 base, leaving 1 base not matched to a gene. CDR3 size: 14 residues. The sequence derives from a human donor in a cohort sampled during active COVID-19. The sequenced material came from peripheral blood. The chain is built from TRBV11-3 and TRBJ2-5, with 8 positions matching TRBD2. The DNA for the CDR3 is TGTGCCAGCAGCTTCCGGGGGGGCCAAGAGACCCAGTACTTC. Translation gives CASSFRGGQETQYF.